The present entry profiles one T cell receptor beta chain with its context. Its specificity is unknown. Described time point: patch test 3, about 24 weeks after DPC sensitization. The treatment is: therapeutic diphenylcyclopropenone sensitization with weekly scalp DPC. The entry originates in a study of human T cells and chemical hapten exposure. Study-wide results and caveats: Expanded TCRs were compared with controls, and the expanded TCRs formed significantly more large CDR3 similarity clusters.

Deletions cut 0 bases from V and 5 bases from J, with 5 bases between. There are 12 residues in the CDR3. Germline V gene lookup returns CDR1 MGHRA and CDR2 YSYEKL. In the library, unique molecular identifiers were attached to individual cDNA molecules. TCRdb processed the RACE reads anew with MiXCR; each CDR3 protein has one entry. The profile shows fewer than 200,000 distinct CDR3 sequences, around a quarter of them singletons. This sequence was found in a woman aged 18-35 years with alopecia areata. Some clones in this sample may be carry-over from other donors' samples. The chain joins TRBV4-1 to TRBJ2-7; unclear D gene. Sequenced here: whole blood, sampled in connection with sensitization to the hapten diphenylcyclopropenone (DPC). CDR3 in amino acids: CASSQDSNEQYF. CDR3 in DNA: TGCGCCAGCAGCCAAGACAGTAACGAGCAGTACTTC.